The rows below give T cell receptor beta chains drawn from one sample of a study of T cells after yellow fever vaccination. TCRdb reprocessed the 5' RACE reads with MiXCR, giving one entry per CDR3 protein. The repertoire holds around 250,000 distinct CDR3 sequences, roughly 4.8% seen once, with roughly 3% in the top ten. The specimen comprised CD4+ T cells sorted from PBMCs, sampled on the day of the yellow fever booster vaccination. The receptors were gathered from a young man who received the YFV17D yellow fever vaccine. Both conserved end residues are trimmed from each CDR3. The order of the fields is CDR3 protein, CDR3 length, J gene, V gene.

SVDEFTDTQY | 10 | TRBJ2-3 | TRBV29-1
ASLHYGNTEAF | 11 | TRBJ1-1 | TRBV25-1
ASRTSGGNTGELF | 13 | TRBJ2-2 | TRBV6-6
ASSLGGEGEKLF | 12 | TRBJ1-4 | TRBV7-6
ASSESDGRFRTGELF | 15 | TRBJ2-2 | TRBV25-1
ASSQGGLAKNIQY | 13 | TRBJ2-4 | TRBV4-1
ASGWTSGASGGETQY | 15 | TRBJ2-5 | TRBV5-1
ASTGYTEAF | 9 | TRBJ1-1 | TRBV6-6
ASSLVIQETQY | 11 | TRBJ2-5 | TRBV11-2
ASSYPGGSSGYT | 12 | TRBJ1-2 | TRBV6-2/TRBV6-3
ASSLEVGRPNSPLH | 14 | TRBJ1-6 | TRBV7-2
ASSRRVGEQY | 10 | TRBJ2-7 | TRBV7-2
ASSTYRGNTEAF | 12 | TRBJ1-1 | TRBV13
SVERASSGNTIY | 12 | TRBJ1-3 | TRBV29-1
ASRPGSYGYT | 10 | TRBJ1-2 | TRBV6-2/TRBV6-3
ATSPAGGPKGSGELF | 15 | TRBJ2-2 | TRBV24-1
SARDQDSGTQY | 11 | TRBJ2-5 | TRBV20-1
SVGRALVFEETQY | 13 | TRBJ2-5 | TRBV29-1
ASTSGSLASENTIY | 14 | TRBJ1-3 | TRBV7-2
SARAVSTEAF | 10 | TRBJ1-1 | TRBV20-1
ASSLGRSGGKLF | 12 | TRBJ1-4 | TRBV7-9
SARGGAGSVYNEQF | 14 | TRBJ2-1 | TRBV20-1
ASSEAYNFYNEQF | 13 | TRBJ2-1 | TRBV9
SVALHGYTEAF | 11 | TRBJ1-1 | TRBV29-1
ASSPGLTVGYT | 11 | TRBJ1-2 | TRBV12-3/TRBV12-4
ASSELGGVLYNEQF | 14 | TRBJ2-1 | TRBV2
ASSPSGYSEQF | 11 | TRBJ2-1 | TRBV6-5
ASSTTPGGTTEAF | 13 | TRBJ1-1 | TRBV19
ASRRDSMNTEAF | 12 | TRBJ1-1 | TRBV5-1
ASSRTGEDTQY | 11 | TRBJ2-3 | TRBV5-4
SARGPSGEQF | 10 | TRBJ2-1 | TRBV20-1
SAPSLGVYNEQF | 12 | TRBJ2-1 | TRBV20-1
AISGGVQETQY | 11 | TRBJ2-5 | TRBV10-3
ATSREGWSGTLAKNIQY | 17 | TRBJ2-4 | TRBV15
ATSRVREDTGELF | 13 | TRBJ2-2 | TRBV15
ASSVGTKQETQY | 12 | TRBJ2-5 | TRBV5-1
ASSQDFKALMDTEAF | 15 | TRBJ1-1 | TRBV4-2
ASSGLDRRGELF | 12 | TRBJ1-4 | TRBV6-5
ASSPGVGSYNEQF | 13 | TRBJ2-1 | TRBV5-4
ASSLLGWTEAF | 11 | TRBJ1-1 | TRBV28